This is a list of T cell receptor beta chains from one sample in a study of T cell responses to AZD1222 COVID-19 vaccine. Clones were read by immunoSEQ multiplex PCR, and TCRdb kept only the in-frame ones, dropping some. The sample lists roughly 120,000 clones, about 88% seen once, with approximately 7.5% in the top ten. The sample consisted of peripheral blood, taken on day 0 of AZD1222 vaccination. These receptors came from an adult in good health. Both conserved end residues are part of each CDR3. Each record gives: clone size, V gene, J gene, D gene, CDR3 DNA, CDR3 protein. A D gene is named only where the DNA matches it firmly. The size entry is marked missing in some rows and otherwise reads once, few, many or a size class.

few	TRBV2	TRBJ1-5	TRBD1	TGTGCCAGCAGGGCGGACAGGTCCTCGTCATTGCCCCAGCATTTT	CASRADRSSSLPQHF
NA	TRBV18	TRBJ1-6	NA	TGTGCCAGCTCACCTCAACAGGAGAGGGCCCTCCACTTT	CASSPQQERALHF
NA	TRBV24-1	TRBJ2-1	NA	TGTGCCACAGCTTGGGAAGGGGAAAATGAGCAGTTCTTC	CATAWEGENEQFF
NA	TRBV28	TRBJ2-5	TRBD2	TGTGCCAGCAGGCCTAGCGGGGGGTATCAAGAGACCCAGTACTTC	CASRPSGGYQETQYF
NA	TRBV27	TRBJ1-2	TRBD1	TGTGCCAGCAGCCCACCCCACAGGGGCTCTAACTATGGCTACACCTTC	CASSPPHRGSNYGYTF
NA	TRBV7-9	TRBJ2-2	NA	TGTGCCAGCGGCAGCCGGGTCCCGAACACCGGGGAGCTGTTTTTT	CASGSRVPNTGELFF
NA	TRBV6-6	TRBJ1-4	NA	TGTGCCAGCAGGTACAGGGTCGAGGATGAAAAACTGTTTTTT	CASRYRVEDEKLFF
NA	TRBV6-5	TRBJ1-2	NA	TGTGCCAGCAGTTACTCAACAGGGCCGAACTATGGCTACACCTTC	CASSYSTGPNYGYTF
NA	TRBV30	TRBJ1-1	TRBD1	TGTGCCTGGAGTGTACCGGGACAGGGGAAAGCTTTCTTT	CAWSVPGQGKAFF
NA	TRBV28	TRBJ1-2	NA	TGTGCCAGCAGTAGGGGGAACTATGGCTACACCTTC	CASSRGNYGYTF
NA	TRBV5-6	TRBJ1-1	NA	TGTGCCAGCAGGTTCTGGGGCAGCCCCTCATATGAAGCTTTCTTT	CASRFWGSPSYEAFF
NA	TRBV9	TRBJ2-5	NA	TGTGCCAGCAGCGAAAACTGGTACCAAGAGACCCAGTACTTC	CASSENWYQETQYF
NA	TRBV5-5	TRBJ1-5	NA	TGTGCCAGCAGCTTGGTGGGGAGTGACAATCAGCCCCAGCATTTT	CASSLVGSDNQPQHF
NA	TRBV19	TRBJ2-3	NA	TGTGCCAGTAGTTGGGCTGATAACACAGATACGCAGTATTTT	CASSWADNTDTQYF
NA	TRBV11-2	TRBJ2-1	NA	TGTGCCAGCAGCCACCCTTCGGGGACACGGAATGAGCAGTTCTTC	CASSHPSGTRNEQFF
NA	TRBV27	TRBJ1-5	NA	TGTGCCAGCAGTTTCCTTCCGACGGGTGAGGGCAATCAGCCCCAGCATTTT	CASSFLPTGEGNQPQHF
few	TRBV3-1/TRBV3-2	TRBJ1-3	NA	TGTGCCAGCAGCCGGGGCGGACGGACCTCTGGAAACACCATATATTTT	CASSRGGRTSGNTIYF
NA	TRBV20-1	TRBJ1-2	NA	TGCAGTGCAAAGGAGTATGGCTACACCTTC	CSAKEYGYTF
NA	TRBV7-3	TRBJ2-1	TRBD1	TGTGCCAGCAGCTTAAGCGGGACAGGACGGAATGAGCAGTTCTTC	CASSLSGTGRNEQFF
NA	TRBV5-1	TRBJ2-7	NA	TGCGCCAGCAGCTCGGAGGGGTCCTCCTACGAGCAGTACTTC	CASSSEGSSYEQYF
NA	TRBV19	TRBJ2-5	TRBD1	TGTGCCAGTAGTCCGACTCAAGCCAGGGGGCAAGAGACCCAGTACTTC	CASSPTQARGQETQYF
NA	TRBV19	TRBJ2-2	TRBD1	TGTGCCAGTATTACAGGGGGCGCGGAAACCGGGGAGCTGTTTTTT	CASITGGAETGELFF
NA	TRBV28	TRBJ2-7	TRBD1	TGTGCCAGCAGTGGGACAGGGTTCTACGAGCAGTACTTC	CASSGTGFYEQYF
NA	TRBV28	TRBJ2-3	TRBD2	TGTGCCAGCAGTTTAGCGGGGGGGCACACAGATACGCAGTATTTT	CASSLAGGHTDTQYF
once	TRBV24-1	TRBJ2-1	NA	TGTGCCACCAGTGATTTGTCCTCGTCGGAGTTCTTC	CATSDLSSSEFF
few	TRBV4-2	TRBJ2-1	TRBD1	TGTGCCAGCAGCCAAGATCCCGGACAGGGACCCAATGAGCAGTTCTTC	CASSQDPGQGPNEQFF
once	TRBV12-3/TRBV12-4	TRBJ1-1	NA	TGTGCCAGCAGTTGGGGGCTGGGGGCTGAAGCTTTCTTT	CASSWGLGAEAFF
once	TRBV7-9	TRBJ2-7	NA	TGTGCCAGCAGCTTAACGGTCTACGAGCAGTACTTC	CASSLTVYEQYF
NA	TRBV2	TRBJ2-7	TRBD1	TGTGCCAGCACCAAAGACGGGACAGGGGCCCCCGAGCAGTACTTC	CASTKDGTGAPEQYF
NA	TRBV24-1	TRBJ2-7	NA	TGTGCCACCAGTGATTCTGGAGGGGGCGACGAGCAGTACTTC	CATSDSGGGDEQYF